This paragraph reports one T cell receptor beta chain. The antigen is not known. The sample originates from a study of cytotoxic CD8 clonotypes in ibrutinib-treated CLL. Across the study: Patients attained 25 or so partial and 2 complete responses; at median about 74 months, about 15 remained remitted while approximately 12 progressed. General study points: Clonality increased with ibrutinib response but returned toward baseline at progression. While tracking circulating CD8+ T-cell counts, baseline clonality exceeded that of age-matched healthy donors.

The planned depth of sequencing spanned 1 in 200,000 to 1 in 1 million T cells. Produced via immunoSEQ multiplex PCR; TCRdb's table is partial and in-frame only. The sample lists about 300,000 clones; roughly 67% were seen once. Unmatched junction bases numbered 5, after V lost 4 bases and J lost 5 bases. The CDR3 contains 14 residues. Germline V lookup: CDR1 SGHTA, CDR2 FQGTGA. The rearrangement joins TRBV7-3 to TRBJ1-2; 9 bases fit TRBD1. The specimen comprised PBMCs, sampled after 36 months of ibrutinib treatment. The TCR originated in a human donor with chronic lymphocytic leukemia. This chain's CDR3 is CASSSSGTGYGYTF. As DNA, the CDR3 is TGTGCCAGCAGCTCTTCCGGGACAGGGTATGGCTACACCTTC.